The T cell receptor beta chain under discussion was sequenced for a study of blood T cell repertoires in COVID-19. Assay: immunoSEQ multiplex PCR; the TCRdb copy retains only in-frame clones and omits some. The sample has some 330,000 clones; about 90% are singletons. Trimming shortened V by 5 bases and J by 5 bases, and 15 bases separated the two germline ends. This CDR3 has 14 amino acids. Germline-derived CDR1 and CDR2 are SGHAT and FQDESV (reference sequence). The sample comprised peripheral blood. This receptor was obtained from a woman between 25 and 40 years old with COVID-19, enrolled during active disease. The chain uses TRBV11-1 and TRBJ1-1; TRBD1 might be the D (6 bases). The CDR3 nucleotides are TGTGCCAGCAGCCCTCCCACAGGGCCTACTGAAGCTTTCTTT. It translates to CASSPPTGPTEAFF.